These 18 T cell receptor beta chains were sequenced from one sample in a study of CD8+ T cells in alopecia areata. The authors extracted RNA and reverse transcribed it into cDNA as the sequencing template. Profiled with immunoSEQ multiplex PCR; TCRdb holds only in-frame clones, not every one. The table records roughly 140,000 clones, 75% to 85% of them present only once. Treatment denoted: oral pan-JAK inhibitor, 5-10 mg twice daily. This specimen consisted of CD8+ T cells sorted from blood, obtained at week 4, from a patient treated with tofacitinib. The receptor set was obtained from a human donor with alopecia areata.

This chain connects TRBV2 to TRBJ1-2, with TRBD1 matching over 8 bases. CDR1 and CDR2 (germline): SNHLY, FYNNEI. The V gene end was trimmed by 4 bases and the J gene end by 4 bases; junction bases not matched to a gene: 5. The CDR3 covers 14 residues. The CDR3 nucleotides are TGTGCCAGCAGTGGGGGACAGGCGATCTATGGCTACACCTTC. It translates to CASSGGQAIYGYTF.

CDR3 bases: TGCGCCAGCAGCTTGGAAGGGCCTTCGAGCTCCTACGAGCAGTACTTC. Amino acid sequence: CASSLEGPSSSYEQYF. The V gene is TRBV5-1, the J gene TRBJ2-7; no definite D call. V was cut by 0 bases and J by 0 bases, with 13 bases left in between. The CDR3 sequence is 16 residues long. Germline values: CDR1 SGHRS, CDR2 YFSETQ.

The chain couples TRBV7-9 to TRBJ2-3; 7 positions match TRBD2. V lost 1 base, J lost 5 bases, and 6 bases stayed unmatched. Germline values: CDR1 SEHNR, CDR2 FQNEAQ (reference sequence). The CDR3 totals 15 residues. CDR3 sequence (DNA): TGTGCCAGCAGCTTAGGCGGACTAGTGATAGATACGCAGTATTTT. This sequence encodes CASSLGGLVIDTQYF.

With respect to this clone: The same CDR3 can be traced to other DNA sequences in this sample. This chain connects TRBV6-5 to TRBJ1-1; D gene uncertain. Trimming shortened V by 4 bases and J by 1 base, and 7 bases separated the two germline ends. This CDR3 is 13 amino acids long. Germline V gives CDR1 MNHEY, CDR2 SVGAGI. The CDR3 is CASSWAGNTEAFF. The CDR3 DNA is TGTGCCAGCAGTTGGGCAGGGAACACTGAAGCTTTCTTT.

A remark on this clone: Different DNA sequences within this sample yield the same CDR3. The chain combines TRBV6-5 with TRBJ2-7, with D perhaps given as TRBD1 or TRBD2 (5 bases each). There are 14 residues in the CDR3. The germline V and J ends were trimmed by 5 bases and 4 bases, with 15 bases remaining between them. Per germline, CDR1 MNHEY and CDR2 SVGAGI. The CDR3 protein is CASSAGTGVYEQYF. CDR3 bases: TGTGCCAGCAGTGCCGGGACCGGAGTTTACGAGCAGTACTTC.

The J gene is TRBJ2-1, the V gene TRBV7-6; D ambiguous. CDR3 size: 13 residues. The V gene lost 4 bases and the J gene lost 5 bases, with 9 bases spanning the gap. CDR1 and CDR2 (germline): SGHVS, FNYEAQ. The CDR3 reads CASSSGPHNEQFF. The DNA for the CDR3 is TGTGCCAGCAGCTCTGGGCCCCACAATGAGCAGTTCTTC.

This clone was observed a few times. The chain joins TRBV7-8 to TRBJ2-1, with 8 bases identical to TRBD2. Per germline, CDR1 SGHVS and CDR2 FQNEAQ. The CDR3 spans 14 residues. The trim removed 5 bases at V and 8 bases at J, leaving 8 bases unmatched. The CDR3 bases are TGTGCCAGCAGCCCGGGGACGGGAGGGGATGAGCAGTTCTTC. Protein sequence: CASSPGTGGDEQFF.

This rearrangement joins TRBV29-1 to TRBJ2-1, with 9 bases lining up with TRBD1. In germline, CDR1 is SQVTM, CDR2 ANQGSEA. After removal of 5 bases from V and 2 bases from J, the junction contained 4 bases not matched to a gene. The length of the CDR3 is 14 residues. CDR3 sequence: CSVCGTGTYNEQFF. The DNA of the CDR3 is TGCAGCGTTTGCGGGACAGGGACCTACAATGAGCAGTTCTTC.

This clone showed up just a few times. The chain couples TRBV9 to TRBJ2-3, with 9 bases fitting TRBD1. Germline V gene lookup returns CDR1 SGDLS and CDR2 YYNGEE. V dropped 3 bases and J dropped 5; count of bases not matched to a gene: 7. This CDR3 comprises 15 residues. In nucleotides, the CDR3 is TGTGCCAGCAGCGCCAGGGGACAGGGTAAAGATACGCAGTATTTT. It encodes CASSARGQGKDTQYF.

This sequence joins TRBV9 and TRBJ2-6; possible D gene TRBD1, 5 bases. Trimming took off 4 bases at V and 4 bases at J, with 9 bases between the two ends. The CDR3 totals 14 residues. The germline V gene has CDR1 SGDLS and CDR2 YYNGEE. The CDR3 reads CASSSHRGANVLTF. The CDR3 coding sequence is TGTGCCAGCAGCTCCCACAGGGGGGCCAACGTCCTGACTTTC.

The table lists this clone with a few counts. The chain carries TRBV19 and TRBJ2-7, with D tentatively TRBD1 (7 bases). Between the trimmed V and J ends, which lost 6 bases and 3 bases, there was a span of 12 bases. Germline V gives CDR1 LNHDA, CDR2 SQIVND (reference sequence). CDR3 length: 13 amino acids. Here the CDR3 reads CASSAGQNYEQYF. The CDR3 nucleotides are TGTGCCAGTAGCGCGGGACAGAACTACGAGCAGTACTTC.

CDR3 in amino acids: CASSLPGGEQFF. Written as DNA, the CDR3 is TGTGCCAGCAGCCTTCCCGGGGGTGAGCAGTTCTTC. The chain employs TRBV7-9 and TRBJ2-1, with D tentatively TRBD2 (6 bases). This CDR3 is built from 12 residues. V was pared by 5 bases and J by 9 bases, with 11 bases between. Germline CDR1 and CDR2: SEHNR and FQNEAQ (reference sequence).

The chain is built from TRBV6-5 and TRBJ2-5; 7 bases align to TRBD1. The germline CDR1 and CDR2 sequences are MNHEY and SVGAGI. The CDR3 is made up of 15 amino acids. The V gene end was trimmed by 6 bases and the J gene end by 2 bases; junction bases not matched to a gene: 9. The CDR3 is CASSLRDRPQETQYF. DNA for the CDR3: TGTGCCAGCAGCCTAAGGGACAGACCACAAGAGACCCAGTACTTC.

The CDR3 is CASSAAGTGKYNEQFF. CDR3 DNA: TGCGCCAGCAGCGCGGCCGGGACAGGGAAGTACAATGAGCAGTTCTTC. The rearrangement links TRBV5-1 to TRBJ2-1; TRBD1 aligns across 9 bases. Losses at the gene ends were 4 bases for V and 4 bases for J; bases not matched to a gene: 9. Germline CDR1 reads SGHRS; CDR2 reads YFSETQ. The CDR3 length is 16 residues. The whole variable domain, remainder taken from reference TRBV5-1 and TRBJ2-1, is KAGVTQTPRYLIKTRGQQVTLSCSPISGHRSVSWYQQTPGQGLQFLFEYFSETQRNKGNFPGRFSGRQFSNSRSEMNVSTLELGDSALYLCASSAAGTGKYNEQFFGPGTRLTVL.

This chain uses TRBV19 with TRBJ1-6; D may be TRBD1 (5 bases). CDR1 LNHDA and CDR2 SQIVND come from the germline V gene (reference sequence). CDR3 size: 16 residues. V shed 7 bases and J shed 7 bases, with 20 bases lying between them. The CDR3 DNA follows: TGTGCCAGTACCCACCACCGGGGACCCTCCAATTCACCCCTCCACTTT. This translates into CASTHHRGPSNSPLHF. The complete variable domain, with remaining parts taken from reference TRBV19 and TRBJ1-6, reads DGGITQSPKYLFRKEGQNVTLSCEQNLNHDAMYWYRQDPGQGLRLIYYSQIVNDFQKGDIAEGYSVSREKKESFPLTVTSAQKNPTAFYLCASTHHRGPSNSPLHFGNGTRLTVT.

The chain's CDR3 is CAYLKESGEQYF. CDR3 DNA: TGTGCCTATTTAAAGGAGTCGGGGGAGCAGTACTTC. The chain has TRBV30 and TRBJ2-7; D possibly corresponds to TRBD2 (5 bases). The V end lost 7 bases, the J end lost 7 bases, and 17 bases lay between the germline ends. Germline V lookup: CDR1 GTSNPN, CDR2 SVGIG (reference sequence). The CDR3 length is 12 residues.

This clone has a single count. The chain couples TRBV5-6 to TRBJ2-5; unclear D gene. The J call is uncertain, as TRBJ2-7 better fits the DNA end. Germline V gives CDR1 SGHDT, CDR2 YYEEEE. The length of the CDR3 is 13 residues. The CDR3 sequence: CASSPTIPYEQYF. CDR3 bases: TGTGCCAGCAGCCCGACGATTCCCTACGAGCAGTACTTC.

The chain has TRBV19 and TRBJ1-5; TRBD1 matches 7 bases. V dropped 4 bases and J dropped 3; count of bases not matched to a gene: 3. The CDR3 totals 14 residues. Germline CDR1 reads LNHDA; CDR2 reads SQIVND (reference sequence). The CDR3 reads CASSKGQSNQPQHF. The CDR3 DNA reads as TGTGCCAGTAGTAAGGGACAGTCCAATCAGCCCCAGCATTTT.